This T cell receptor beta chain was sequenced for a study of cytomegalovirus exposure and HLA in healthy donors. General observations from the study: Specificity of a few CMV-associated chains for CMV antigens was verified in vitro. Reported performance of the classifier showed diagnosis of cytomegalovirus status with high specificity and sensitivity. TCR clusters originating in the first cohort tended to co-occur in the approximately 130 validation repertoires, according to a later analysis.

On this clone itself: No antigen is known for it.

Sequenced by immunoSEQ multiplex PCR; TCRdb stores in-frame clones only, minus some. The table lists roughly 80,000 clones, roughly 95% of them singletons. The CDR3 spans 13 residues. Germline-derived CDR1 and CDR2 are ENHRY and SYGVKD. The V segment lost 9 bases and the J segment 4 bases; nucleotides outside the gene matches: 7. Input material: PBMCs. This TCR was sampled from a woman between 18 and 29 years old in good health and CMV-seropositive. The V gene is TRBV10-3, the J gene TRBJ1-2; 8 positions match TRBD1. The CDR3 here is CAMAAGTGYGYTF. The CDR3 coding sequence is TGTGCCATGGCCGCCGGGACAGGCTATGGCTACACCTTC.